The 22 T cell receptor beta chains below all came from one sample that was sequenced in a study of blood T cell repertoires in COVID-19 (TCRdb year 2020). The library was produced with the immunoSEQ multiplex PCR assay. Entries here come from immuneACCESS through TCRdb and include only in-frame sequences with V and J called. Some clones fail to appear in such tables; in the studies checked, an unresolved V gene covers under half of the shortfall, and the cause of the remainder is unknown. The sample table holds about 190,000 clones, of which roughly 80% were seen once. Together, the top ten hold 15% to 20% of the sample. Sequencing was performed on peripheral blood. The receptors were gathered from a man aged 60 to 75 with active or convalescent COVID-19.

This chain connects TRBV28 to TRBJ2-6; 7 nucleotides line up with TRBD2. From germline, CDR1 is MDHEN and CDR2 SYDVKM. Trimming took 5 bases from V and 2 from J; bases not matched to a gene: 6. CDR3 length equals 16 residues. CDR3 DNA sequence: TGTGCCAGCAGTCCCCCCCGGGGGGCTGGGGCCAACGTCCTGACTTTC. Its protein is CASSPPRGAGANVLTF.

This chain links TRBV6-5 with TRBJ1-1; 8 positions agree with TRBD1. The junction had 11 bases not matched to a gene; V was cut back by 8 bases and J by 6 bases. CDR3 length equals 14 residues. In germline, CDR1 is MNHEY, CDR2 SVGAGI. Written as DNA, the CDR3 is TGTGCCAGCGGCCTGACAGGGGCCGTCTCTGAAGCTTTCTTT. It translates to CASGLTGAVSEAFF.

The J gene is TRBJ1-1, the V gene TRBV2, with TRBD1 matching 7 bases. V shed 11 bases and J 0 bases; nucleotides not matched to a gene: 6. The CDR3 has 13 amino acids. The germline V gene encodes CDR1 SNHLY and CDR2 FYNNEI. The chain's CDR3 is CAVAGGMNTEAFF. The DNA for the CDR3 is TGTGCCGTTGCAGGGGGAATGAACACTGAAGCTTTCTTT. Variable domain in full (rest from reference TRBV2 and TRBJ1-1): EPEVTQTPSHQVTQMGQEVILRCVPISNHLYFYWYRQILGQKVEFLVSFYNNEISEKSEIFDDQFSVERPDGSNFTLKIRSTKLEDSAMYFCAVAGGMNTEAFFGQGTRLTVV.

This clone has a count of ten or more. This sequence joins TRBV6-2 or TRBV6-3 and TRBJ2-1; TRBD2 is a possible D gene (5 bases). V lost 6 bases and J 9 bases, leaving 15 bases between the germline ends. Germline CDR1 reads MNHEY; CDR2 reads SVGEGT. This CDR3 is 13 amino acids long. The CDR3 protein is CASSSPLRGEQFF. CDR3 DNA sequence: TGTGCCAGCAGCTCCCCTCTTCGGGGTGAGCAGTTCTTC.

The chain combines TRBV4-1 with TRBJ2-6, with TRBD1 identical over 9 bases. V shed 1 base and J 4 bases; nucleotides not matched to a gene: 8. Germline CDR1 MGHRA, CDR2 YSYEKL. CDR3 length equals 18 residues. The CDR3 DNA is TGCGCCAGCAGCCAAGTCGGGGACAGGGTTGCCGGGGCCAACGTCCTGACTTTC. It is translated as CASSQVGDRVAGANVLTF.

The chain has TRBV29-1 and TRBJ1-4; 10 nucleotides align to TRBD1. Germline V gene data show CDR1 as SQVTM and CDR2 as ANQGSEA. The CDR3 is 14 residues long. Trimming removed 5 bases from V and 8 bases from J; junction bases left unmatched: 8. Here the CDR3 reads CSVRRGTGVEKLFF. CDR3 bases: TGCAGCGTTCGGCGGGGGACAGGGGTAGAAAAACTGTTTTTT.

The gene calls are TRBV19 and TRBJ1-2; D gene uncertain. The V and J ends lost 5 bases and 7 bases respectively, with 17 bases between them. CDR3 length: 14 amino acids. Germline V gives CDR1 LNHDA, CDR2 SQIVND (reference sequence). In DNA form, the CDR3 reads TGTGCCAGTAGTCCGCGGGTCGGGTTTGGTGGCTACACCTTC. It encodes CASSPRVGFGGYTF. Variable domain in full (rest from reference TRBV19 and TRBJ1-2): DGGITQSPKYLFRKEGQNVTLSCEQNLNHDAMYWYRQDPGQGLRLIYYSQIVNDFQKGDIAEGYSVSREKKESFPLTVTSAQKNPTAFYLCASSPRVGFGGYTFGSGTRLTVV.

Ten or more counts support this clone. The rearrangement links TRBV9 to TRBJ2-3; TRBD1 matches at 8 bases. V lost 2 bases and J lost 2; bases outside the gene matches: 7. The germline CDR1 and CDR2 sequences are SGDLS and YYNGEE. CDR3 length equals 16 residues. CDR3 nucleotide sequence: TGTGCCAGCAGCGTCTCAGGACAGGGACTCACAGATACGCAGTATTTT. It encodes CASSVSGQGLTDTQYF.

The chain links TRBV7-2 to TRBJ2-5; tentatively, D is TRBD2 (5 bases). Germline V gives CDR1 SGHTA, CDR2 FQGNSA. Trimming shortened V by 5 bases and J by 4 bases, and 14 bases separated the two germline ends. The CDR3 contains 14 residues. The CDR3 protein is CASSVDGRGETQYF. In DNA, the CDR3 is TGTGCCAGCAGCGTAGACGGACGGGGAGAGACCCAGTACTTC.

J is TRBJ2-4 and V is TRBV28; 9 bases are a match to TRBD1. Germline V gives CDR1 MDHEN, CDR2 SYDVKM. Unmatched junction bases numbered 6, after V lost 5 bases and J lost 1 base. The CDR3 contains 16 residues. DNA for the CDR3: TGTGCCAGCAGTACACAGGGGGCAGTGGCCAAAAACATTCAGTACTTC. Its protein is CASSTQGAVAKNIQYF.

This clone showed up many times. This sequence joins TRBV5-6 and TRBJ2-6; D remains unclear. This CDR3 comprises 15 residues. The ends were cut back, 2 bases at V and 4 bases at J, with 10 bases in the middle. Germline V lookup: CDR1 SGHDT, CDR2 YYEEEE. The DNA for the CDR3 is TGTGCCAGCAGCTTAAGACTTCTCGGGGCCAACGTCCTGACTTTC. As protein: CASSLRLLGANVLTF.

The chain has TRBV5-4 and TRBJ2-3; 11 bases align to TRBD2. With 0 bases clipped from V and 0 bases from J, the junction kept 3 bases outside the gene matches. There are 17 residues in the CDR3. Per germline, CDR1 SGHNT and CDR2 YYREEE (reference sequence). This CDR3 is CASSLGLAGYSTDTQYF. The CDR3 region has the DNA TGTGCCAGCAGCTTGGGACTAGCGGGGTATAGCACAGATACGCAGTATTTT. The full variable domain, rest sourced from reference TRBV5-4 and TRBJ2-3, is ETGVTQSPTHLIKTRGQQVTLRCSSQSGHNTVSWYQQALGQGPQFIFQYYREEENGRGNFPPRFSGLQFPNYSSELNVNALELDDSALYLCASSLGLAGYSTDTQYFGPGTRLTVL.

This clone was detected a few times. The chain has TRBV28 and TRBJ1-5, with D possibly being TRBD1 (6 bases). This CDR3 contains 12 residues. CDR1 MDHEN and CDR2 SYDVKM come from the germline V gene. V was trimmed by 6 bases and J by 9 bases, leaving 12 bases between them. In DNA form, the CDR3 reads TGTGCCAGCAGGGGGGGGCACGGGCCCCAGCATTTT. It encodes CASRGGHGPQHF. The variable domain in full, completed from reference TRBV28 and TRBJ1-5, reads DVKVTQSSRYLVKRTGEKVFLECVQDMDHENMFWYRQDPGLGLRLIYFSYDVKMKEKGDIPEGYSVSREKKERFSLILESASTNQTSMYLCASRGGHGPQHFGDGTRLSIL.

The chain has TRBV12-3 or TRBV12-4 and TRBJ1-3, with 7 bases aligning to TRBD1. The CDR3 length is 13 residues. After removal of 8 bases from V and 4 bases from J, the junction contained 5 bases not matched to a gene. The CDR3 protein is CASYTGAGNTIYF. For the CDR3, the DNA is TGTGCCAGCTACACAGGGGCAGGAAACACCATATATTTT.

The rearrangement links TRBV25-1 to TRBJ1-2; 9 bases match TRBD1. Germline trimming cut 6 bases from V and 5 bases from J; bases unmatched to any gene: 7. Germline CDR1 reads MGHDK; CDR2 reads SYGVNS. CDR3 length: 14 residues. The CDR3 loop reads CASRGTGSVYGYTF. CDR3 coding DNA: TGTGCCAGCAGGGGGACAGGGAGCGTGTATGGCTACACCTTC.

This chain links TRBV27 with TRBJ1-5; TRBD1 agrees at 7 bases. With 3 bases clipped from V and 4 bases from J, the junction kept 3 bases outside the gene matches. The CDR3 covers 14 residues. CDR1 and CDR2 (germline): MNHEY, SMNVEV (reference sequence). The CDR3 coding sequence is TGTGCCAGCAGTTTCTACAGGGGTAATCAGCCCCAGCATTTT. Translation gives CASSFYRGNQPQHF.

V gene TRBV5-1 combines with J gene TRBJ2-7; 8 positions match TRBD2. The CDR3 has 14 amino acids. Per the germline V gene, CDR1 is SGHRS and CDR2 is YFSETQ. V was pared by 4 bases and J by 5 bases, with 8 bases of the junction left unmatched. This chain's CDR3 is CASSVGLVVNEQYF. CDR3 in DNA: TGCGCCAGCAGCGTGGGACTAGTAGTGAACGAGCAGTACTTC. Filled out from reference TRBV5-1 and TRBJ2-7, the complete variable domain reads KAGVTQTPRYLIKTRGQQVTLSCSPISGHRSVSWYQQTPGQGLQFLFEYFSETQRNKGNFPGRFSGRQFSNSRSEMNVSTLELGDSALYLCASSVGLVVNEQYFGPGTRLTVT.

A word on this clone: This CDR3 is also generated by other DNA sequences in the sample. V gene TRBV18 combines with J gene TRBJ1-4; TRBD1 aligns across 7 bases. This CDR3 has 13 residues. With V trimmed by 2 bases and J by 8 bases, 2 bases remained unmatched. Germline CDR1 KGHSH, CDR2 LQKENI. This chain's CDR3 is CASSPDRAEKLFF. CDR3 nucleotide sequence: TGTGCCAGCTCACCAGACAGGGCAGAAAAACTGTTTTTT.

This clone showed up just once. This chain connects TRBV19 to TRBJ2-3; no reliable D call. Trimming removed 3 bases at V and 5 bases at J, with 12 bases between. CDR3 length: 14 amino acids. CDR1 is LNHDA and CDR2 is SQIVND in the germline V gene (reference sequence). In DNA form, the CDR3 reads TGTGCCAGTAGTATCGCTCAGAAACGAGATACGCAGTATTTT. Amino acid sequence: CASSIAQKRDTQYF.

V gene TRBV7-8 combines with J gene TRBJ2-7, with D tentatively TRBD2 (6 bases). The CDR3 runs to 14 residues. Germline assignment: CDR1 SGHVS and CDR2 FQNEAQ. Trimming pared 6 bases from V and 4 bases from J, leaving 16 bases between. CDR3 nucleotides: TGTGCCAGCAGTACGGGGACTGCGTCTTACGAGCAGTACTTC. Its translation is CASSTGTASYEQYF.

The chain recombines TRBV7-8 with TRBJ2-7; the match to TRBD1 covers 12 bases. V shed 8 bases, J shed 6 bases, and the junction held 8 bases outside the gene matches. The CDR3 is 14 amino acids. Germline values: CDR1 SGHVS, CDR2 FQNEAQ. CDR3 nucleotides: TGTGCCAGCTCGATGGGACAGGGGGCGATCGAGCAGTACTTC. This gives the protein CASSMGQGAIEQYF.

The V call is TRBV6-5, the J call TRBJ1-1, with TRBD1 matching 7 bases. V lost 6 bases to trimming and J lost 5 bases; unmatched junction nucleotides: 9. CDR3 length equals 14 residues. CDR1 and CDR2 from the germline V gene are MNHEY and SVGAGI. The CDR3 sequence: CASRRRQGGTEAFF. The DNA of the CDR3 is TGTGCCAGCAGACGCCGACAGGGTGGAACTGAAGCTTTCTTT.